This T cell receptor (beta chain) was profiled in a study of blood T cell repertoires in COVID-19. Study as a whole: Some COVID-19 samples were acute and others convalescent; all came from the United States, Italy and Spain.

Profiled with immunoSEQ multiplex PCR; TCRdb holds only in-frame clones, not every one. The sample holds some 200,000 clones, 75% to 85% seen once. The CDR3 is 13 residues long. With V trimmed by 9 bases and J by 7 bases, 8 bases remained unmatched. Germline values: CDR1 SGHTA, CDR2 FQGNSA. This rearrangement joins TRBV7-2 to TRBJ2-2; TRBD1 matches 7 bases. Sample: peripheral blood. The sequence came from a human donor in a cohort sampled during active COVID-19. CDR3 region: CASSTGAFGELFF. The CDR3 bases are TGTGCCAGTTCAACAGGGGCATTCGGGGAGCTGTTTTTT.